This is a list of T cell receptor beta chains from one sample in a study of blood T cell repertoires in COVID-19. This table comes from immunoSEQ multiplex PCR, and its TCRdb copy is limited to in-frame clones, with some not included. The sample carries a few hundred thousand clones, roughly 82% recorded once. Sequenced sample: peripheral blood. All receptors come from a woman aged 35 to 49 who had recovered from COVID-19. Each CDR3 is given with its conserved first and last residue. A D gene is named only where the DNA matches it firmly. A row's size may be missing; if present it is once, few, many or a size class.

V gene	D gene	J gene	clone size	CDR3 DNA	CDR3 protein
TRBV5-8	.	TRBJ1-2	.	TGTGCCAGCAGCTTGTACGGGGACTACACCTTC	CASSLYGDYTF
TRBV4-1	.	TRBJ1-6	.	TGCGCCAGCAGCCAAGGCGACAGCTCCTATAATTCACCCCTCCACTTT	CASSQGDSSYNSPLHF
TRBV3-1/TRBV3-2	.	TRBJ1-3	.	TGTGCCAGCAGCCAAGTTAGCCTCGGAAACACCATATATTTT	CASSQVSLGNTIYF
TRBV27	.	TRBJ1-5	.	TGTGCCAGCAGTTTTTCGGGAGTGGTTGGCAATCAGCCCCAGCATTTT	CASSFSGVVGNQPQHF
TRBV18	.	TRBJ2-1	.	TGTGCCAGCTCACCTAACTCCGAGGGGGTAAATGAGCAGTTCTTC	CASSPNSEGVNEQFF
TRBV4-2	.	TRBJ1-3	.	TGTGCCAGCAGCCAAGATGAAGGGGCAAACACCATATATTTT	CASSQDEGANTIYF
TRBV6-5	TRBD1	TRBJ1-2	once	TGTGCCAGCAAAGATCGGACAGGGGGCTATGGCTACACCTTC	CASKDRTGGYGYTF
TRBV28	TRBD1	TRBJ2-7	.	TGTGCCAGCAGTTTAACAGGGGTCCACGAGCAGTACTTC	CASSLTGVHEQYF
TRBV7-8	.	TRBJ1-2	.	TGTGCCAGCAGTCGCGGACTGAGTTATGGCTACACCTTC	CASSRGLSYGYTF
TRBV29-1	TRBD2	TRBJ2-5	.	TGCAGCGTTAGCTCATGGGGGACTAGCGGGAGACAAGAGACCCAGTACTTC	CSVSSWGTSGRQETQYF
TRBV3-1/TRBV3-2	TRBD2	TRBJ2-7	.	TGTGCCAGCAGCGTAGAACTAGCGGGGGCCTTCTACGAGCAGTACTTC	CASSVELAGAFYEQYF
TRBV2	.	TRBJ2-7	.	TGTGCCAGCAGTGAAGGCCTCGGAGCCTACGAGCAGTACTTC	CASSEGLGAYEQYF
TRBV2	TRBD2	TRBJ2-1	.	TGTGCCAGCAGTGACTATAGCGGGGGGGCCGGTGAGCAGTTCTTC	CASSDYSGGAGEQFF
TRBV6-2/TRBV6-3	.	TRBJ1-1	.	TGTGCCAGCAGTTACCAGGAAGGTGAAGCTTTCTTT	CASSYQEGEAFF
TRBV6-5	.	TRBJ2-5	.	TGTGCCAGCTTAACCAGGGGACGAGGGGAGACCCAGTACTTC	CASLTRGRGETQYF
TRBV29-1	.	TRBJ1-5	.	TGCAGCGTTGGGGGGGGAGTGGGACAGCCCCAGCATTTT	CSVGGGVGQPQHF
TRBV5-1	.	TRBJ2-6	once	TGCGCCAGCAGCTTGGCGTTTGAACAGGTAGGGCCTACTGGGGCCAACGTCCTGACTTTC	CASSLAFEQVGPTGANVLTF
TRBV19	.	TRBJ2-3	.	TGTGCCAGTAGTACGAGCGGGTTTCAAAACACAGATACGCAGTATTTT	CASSTSGFQNTDTQYF
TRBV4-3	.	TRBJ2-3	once	TGCGCCAGCAGCCAAGACCCGGAGGGCTATACGCAGTATTTT	CASSQDPEGYTQYF
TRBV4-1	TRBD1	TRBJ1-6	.	TGCGCCAGCAGCCAGGAGGGACAGAGCTCCTATAATTCACCCCTCCACTTT	CASSQEGQSSYNSPLHF
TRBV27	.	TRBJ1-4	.	TGTGCCAGCAGTTTAAGAGGAAGTGAAAAACTGTTTTTT	CASSLRGSEKLFF
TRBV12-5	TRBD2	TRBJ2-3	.	TGTGCTAGTGGCATCTCTTTCGGACAAGGCGGGGGTACGCAGTATTTT	CASGISFGQGGGTQYF
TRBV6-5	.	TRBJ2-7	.	TGTGCCAGCAGTTACTCGAAGGGGTACTCCTACGAGCAGTACTTC	CASSYSKGYSYEQYF
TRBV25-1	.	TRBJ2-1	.	TGTGCCAGCAGTGAGCATGGACGGGGGAATGAGCAGTTCTTC	CASSEHGRGNEQFF
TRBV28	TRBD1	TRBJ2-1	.	TGTGCCAGCGTCAGAGGTGGGACAGGGTGGAACAATGAGCAGTTCTTC	CASVRGGTGWNNEQFF
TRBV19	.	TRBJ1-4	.	TGTGCCAGTAGTATCCTCGGGGAGGCTGAAAAACTGTTTTTT	CASSILGEAEKLFF
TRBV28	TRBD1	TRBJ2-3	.	TGTGCCAGTGAAGAGACAGGGGCCACAGATACGCAGTATTTT	CASEETGATDTQYF
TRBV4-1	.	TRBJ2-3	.	TGCGCCAGCAGCGTAAGCCGGGGATTACCTGCAGATACGCAGTATTTT	CASSVSRGLPADTQYF
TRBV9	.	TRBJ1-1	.	TGTGCCAGCAGCGTAGATCCAGAGAACACTGAAGCTTTCTTT	CASSVDPENTEAFF
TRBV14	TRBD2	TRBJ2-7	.	TGTGCCAGCAGCCAAGATCTAGCGGGGAACGAGCAGTACTTC	CASSQDLAGNEQYF
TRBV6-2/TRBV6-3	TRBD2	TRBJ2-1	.	TGTGCCAGCAGTTACACTAGCGGGGTCGCCTCCTACAATGAGCAGTTCTTC	CASSYTSGVASYNEQFF
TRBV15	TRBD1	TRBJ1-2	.	TGTGCCACCAGCAGAGGTCAACAGGGGGATGGCTACACCTTC	CATSRGQQGDGYTF
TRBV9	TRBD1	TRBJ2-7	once	TGTGCCAGCAGCACCGGGACAGGGGGGTACGAGCAGTACTTC	CASSTGTGGYEQYF
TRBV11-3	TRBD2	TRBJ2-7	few	TGTGCCAGCAGCCCCGGGGGGTACGAGCAGTACTTC	CASSPGGYEQYF
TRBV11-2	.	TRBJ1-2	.	TGTGCCAGCAGGGACAGTGGGCAGGGCGGGGGCTACACCTTC	CASRDSGQGGGYTF
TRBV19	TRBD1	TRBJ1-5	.	TGTGCCAGTAGTAGAGACAGGGCGGGAAAGCCCCAGCATTTT	CASSRDRAGKPQHF
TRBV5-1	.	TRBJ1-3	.	TGCGCCAGCAGCTTGGGGCACTCTGGAAACACCATATATTTT	CASSLGHSGNTIYF
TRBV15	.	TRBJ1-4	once	TGTGCCACCAGCAGAGATCACGGGGTGGGGAATGAAAAACTGTTTTTT	CATSRDHGVGNEKLFF
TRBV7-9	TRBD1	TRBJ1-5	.	TGTGCCAGCAGCTTCGGACAGGGAGCACAGCCCCAGCATTTT	CASSFGQGAQPQHF
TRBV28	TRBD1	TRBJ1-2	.	TGTGCCAGCAGTGGACAGGGCCGAGGGACTAACTATGGCTACACCTTC	CASSGQGRGTNYGYTF
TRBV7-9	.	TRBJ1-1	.	TGTGCCAGCAGTTTTCTTGGGGGCTGGGGCACTGAAGCTTTCTTT	CASSFLGGWGTEAFF
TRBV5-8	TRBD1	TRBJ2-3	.	TGTGCCAGCAGCTTGGGACAGGGCCTCACAGATACGCAGTATTTT	CASSLGQGLTDTQYF
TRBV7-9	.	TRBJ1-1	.	TGTGCCAGCAGCTGGGGGGTAGGTACCCGGGACACTGAAGCTTTCTTT	CASSWGVGTRDTEAFF
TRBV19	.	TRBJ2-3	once	TGTGCCAGTAGTATGATGGCGGGATCAGATACGCAGTATTTT	CASSMMAGSDTQYF
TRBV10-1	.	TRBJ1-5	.	TGCGCCAGCAGTGAATCACTAGCTGCGCCCCAGCATTTT	CASSESLAAPQHF
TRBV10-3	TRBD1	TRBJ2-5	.	TGTGCCATCAGTGCCGGGACAGGGTGGGCCCAGTACTTC	CAISAGTGWAQYF
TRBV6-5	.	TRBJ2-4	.	TGTGCCAGCCTAGGAGGGTATCCCAAAAACATTCAGTACTTC	CASLGGYPKNIQYF
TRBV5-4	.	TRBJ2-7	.	TGTGCCAGCAGCTTGTCCAGCGGAAGCTCCTACGAGCAGTACTTC	CASSLSSGSSYEQYF
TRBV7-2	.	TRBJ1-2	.	TGTGCCAGCAGCTTAGTCAGGGGCCCTAACTATGGCTACACCTTC	CASSLVRGPNYGYTF
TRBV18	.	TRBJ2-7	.	TGTGCCAGCTCACTAGGACACTACGAGCAGTACTTC	CASSLGHYEQYF
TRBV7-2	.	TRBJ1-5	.	TGTGCCAGCAGCTATCAACAGGGCGGGCAGCCCCAGCATTTT	CASSYQQGGQPQHF
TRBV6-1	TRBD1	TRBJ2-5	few	TGTGCCAGCAGTGAAAAAGGGGGCTGGTCCCAGTACTTC	CASSEKGGWSQYF
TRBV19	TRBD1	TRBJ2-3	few	TGTGCCAGTATCGGATTATCCCTTGGACAGGGTAGGCCAGATACGCAGTATTTT	CASIGLSLGQGRPDTQYF
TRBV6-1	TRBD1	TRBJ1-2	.	TGTGCCAGCAGTGACGGGACAGTCTACGGTGGCTACACCTTC	CASSDGTVYGGYTF
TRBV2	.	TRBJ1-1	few	TGTGCCAGCGGAGAGGGCACTGAAGCTTTCTTT	CASGEGTEAFF